Below, one TCR beta chain is given with its context. This record comes from a study of T cell responses to AZD1222 COVID-19 vaccine. The protocol was immunoSEQ multiplex PCR, while the TCRdb copy is restricted to in-frame clones and leaves out a portion. The sample holds about 120,000 clones, around 90% seen once. The sequencing used peripheral blood, collected on day 0 of AZD1222 vaccination. This receptor was obtained from an adult in good health.

The CDR3: CASSLVRAIGANVLTF. As DNA, the CDR3 is TGCGCCAGCAGCTTGGTTCGCGCTATTGGGGCCAACGTCCTGACTTTC. The rearrangement joins TRBV5-1 to TRBJ2-6, with D unresolved. This CDR3 contains 16 residues. Looked up from germline, CDR1 is SGHRS and CDR2 is YFSETQ. Trimming cost V 0 bases and J 3 bases, with 10 bases left between them.